The TCR beta chain described here comes from a study of CD8 T cells in ankylosing spondylitis. Findings and limits, study-wide: There was a TCR beta motif, made of several highly homologous variants, that appeared characteristic of ankylosing spondylitis blood. Clones tied to disease were said to be significantly enriched in matched ankylosing spondylitis synovial fluid.

Of note for this clonotype: Its cognate antigen is unknown.

TCRdb recomputed calls from the 5' RACE reads with MiXCR, one row per CDR3 protein. The sample records approximately 400,000 distinct CDR3 sequences, approximately 17% being singletons. The clonotype comes from a male donor with ankylosing spondylitis. Sequenced material: blood, either unsorted or a sorted T cell fraction (not recorded which).

In DNA form, the CDR3 reads TGCAGTGCTAGGACAGGGGGGGGAGATACGCAGTATTTT. This encodes CSARTGGGDTQYF. The V gene is TRBV20-1, the J gene TRBJ2-3; 9 bases are a match to TRBD1. V lost 3 bases and J lost 5; bases outside the gene matches: 3. Per the germline V gene, CDR1 is DFQATT and CDR2 is SNEGSKA (reference sequence). The length of the CDR3 is 13 residues.